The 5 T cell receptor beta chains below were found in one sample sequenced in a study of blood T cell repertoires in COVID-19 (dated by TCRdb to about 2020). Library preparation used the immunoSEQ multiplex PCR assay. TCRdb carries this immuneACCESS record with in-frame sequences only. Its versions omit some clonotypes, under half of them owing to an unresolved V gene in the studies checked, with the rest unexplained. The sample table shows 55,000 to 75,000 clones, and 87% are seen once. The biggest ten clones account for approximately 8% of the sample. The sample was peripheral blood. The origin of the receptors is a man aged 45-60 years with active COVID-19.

For the CDR3, the DNA is TGTGCCAGCAGCCAACAAATGAATCAGCCCCAGCATTTT. Translating it yields CASSQQMNQPQHF. This chain uses TRBV3-1 (or the pseudogene TRBV3-2) with TRBJ1-5; D unclear. Germline CDR1 is LGHDT and CDR2 is YNNKEL (reference sequence). The length of the CDR3 is 13 residues. The V end lost 2 bases, the J end lost 4 bases, and 6 bases lay between the germline ends.

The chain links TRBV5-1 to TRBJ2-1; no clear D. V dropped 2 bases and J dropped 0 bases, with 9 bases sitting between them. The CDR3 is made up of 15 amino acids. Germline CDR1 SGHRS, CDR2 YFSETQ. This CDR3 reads CASSFEVSSYNEQFF. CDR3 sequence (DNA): TGCGCCAGCAGCTTTGAAGTGAGCTCCTACAATGAGCAGTTCTTC.

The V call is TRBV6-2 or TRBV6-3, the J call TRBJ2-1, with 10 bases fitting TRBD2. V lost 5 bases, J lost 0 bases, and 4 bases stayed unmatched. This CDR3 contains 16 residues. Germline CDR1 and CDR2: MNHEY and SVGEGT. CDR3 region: CASSLWTSGSYNEQFF. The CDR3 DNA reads TGTGCCAGCAGTCTATGGACTAGCGGCTCCTACAATGAGCAGTTCTTC.

The CDR3 DNA is TGTGCCACCAGTGACCCTAGCGGGAAAGAGACCCAGTACTTC. This translates into CATSDPSGKETQYF. The chain is built from TRBV24-1 and TRBJ2-5, with 9 bases fitting TRBD2. The trim removed 4 bases at V and 3 bases at J, leaving 2 bases unmatched. This CDR3 comprises 14 residues. Germline assignment: CDR1 KGHDR and CDR2 SFDVKD.

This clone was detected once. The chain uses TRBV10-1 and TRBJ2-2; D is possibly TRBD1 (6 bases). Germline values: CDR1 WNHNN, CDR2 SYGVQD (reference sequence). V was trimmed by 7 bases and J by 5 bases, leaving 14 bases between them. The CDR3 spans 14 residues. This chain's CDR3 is CASKEGGLTGELFF. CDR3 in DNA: TGCGCCAGCAAAGAAGGGGGATTAACCGGGGAGCTGTTTTTT.